The 29 T cell receptor beta chains in this list originate from one sample, sequenced in a study of cytomegalovirus exposure and HLA in healthy donors. Primers included in the PCR were 60 Vbeta and 13 Jbeta primers. Sequencing used immunoSEQ multiplex PCR; TCRdb keeps in-frame clones, though not all of them. The sample lists some 110,000 clones, roughly 70% occurring once. The sequenced sample consisted of PBMCs. All receptors derive from a woman between 18 and 29 years old in good health and CMV-seronegative.

This clone has just a few counts. The CDR3 region has the DNA TGTGCCAGCAGTTTTGGGACAACGAACACTGAAGCTTTCTTT. It is translated as CASSFGTTNTEAFF. This chain links TRBV27 with TRBJ1-1; D might be TRBD1 (6 bases). V lost 3 bases to trimming and J lost 1 base, with 9 bases between them. Germline CDR1 is MNHEY and CDR2 is SMNVEV (reference sequence). The CDR3 totals 14 residues.

The chain is built from TRBV5-4 and TRBJ2-5; 10 positions match TRBD2. CDR3 length: 16 residues. Germline V CDR1 and CDR2: SGHNT, YYREEE (reference sequence). The ends lost 4 bases at V and 1 base at J; junction bases unmatched: 7. The CDR3 DNA sequence: TGTGCCAGCAGCCTCGAGCGGGGGGGCCTCCAAGAGACCCAGTACTTC. This sequence encodes CASSLERGGLQETQYF. Full variable domain (remainder filled in from reference TRBV5-4 and TRBJ2-5): ETGVTQSPTHLIKTRGQQVTLRCSSQSGHNTVSWYQQALGQGPQFIFQYYREEENGRGNFPPRFSGLQFPNYSSELNVNALELDDSALYLCASSLERGGLQETQYFGPGTRLLVL.

V and J are TRBV14 and TRBJ2-7; D is perhaps TRBD2 (6 bases). V was cut by 4 bases and J by 7 bases, with 17 bases left in between. This CDR3 is 14 amino acids long. The germline V gene has CDR1 SGHDN and CDR2 FVKESK. The CDR3 is CASSPLGGTYEQYF. The CDR3, as DNA: TGTGCCAGCAGCCCTCTGGGGGGTACTTATGAGCAGTACTTC. Drawing the rest from reference TRBV14 and TRBJ2-7, the complete variable domain is EAGVTQFPSHSVIEKGQTVTLRCDPISGHDNLYWYRRVMGKEIKFLLHFVKESKQDESGMPNNRFLAERTGGTYSTLKVQPAELEDSGVYFCASSPLGGTYEQYFGPGTRLTVT.

This chain joins TRBV4-1 and TRBJ2-3; TRBD1 is a possible D gene (5 bases). V was trimmed by 1 base and J by 2 bases, leaving 10 bases between them. The CDR3 contains 15 residues. Germline assignment: CDR1 MGHRA and CDR2 YSYEKL. In DNA form, the CDR3 reads TGCGCCAGCAGCCAAGCCAGGGTGGACACAGATACGCAGTATTTT. This encodes CASSQARVDTDTQYF.

Only a few counts were recorded for this clone. The rearrangement joins TRBV29-1 to TRBJ1-3; D unresolved. This CDR3 is built from 12 residues. V shed 4 bases and J shed 4 bases, with 8 bases lying between them. Per the germline V gene, CDR1 is SQVTM and CDR2 is ANQGSEA. This chain's CDR3 is CSVGQIGNTIYF. CDR3 coding DNA: TGCAGCGTTGGGCAGATAGGAAACACCATATATTTT.

The chain is built from TRBV18 and TRBJ2-1, with TRBD1 matching 7 bases. The trim removed 3 bases at V and 8 bases at J, leaving 13 bases unmatched. Germline-derived CDR1 and CDR2 are KGHSH and LQKENI. The CDR3 is 16 amino acids. CDR3 sequence (DNA): TGTGCCAGCTCACCCCTGGGTGACAGGGTCTGGGATGAGCAGTTCTTC. Its translation is CASSPLGDRVWDEQFF.

This clone was picked up a small number of times. The J gene is TRBJ2-7, the V gene TRBV27, with 7 nucleotides matching TRBD1. Per germline, CDR1 MNHEY and CDR2 SMNVEV (reference sequence). The CDR3 contains 16 residues. The trim removed 7 bases at V and 1 base at J, leaving 13 bases unmatched. CDR3 nucleotides: TGTGCCAGCATAAAAGAGGCGACAGGGAAATCCTACGAGCAGTACTTC. It is translated as CASIKEATGKSYEQYF.

This rearrangement joins TRBV4-1 to TRBJ1-5; no firm D call. Germline V gives CDR1 MGHRA, CDR2 YSYEKL. Trimming cost V 4 bases and J 5 bases, with 18 bases left between them. CDR3 size: 16 residues. This chain's CDR3 is CASSLSTWEFYQPQHF. The CDR3 DNA reads as TGCGCCAGCAGCCTCAGTACGTGGGAGTTCTATCAGCCCCAGCATTTT.

The chain links TRBV5-1 to TRBJ2-1; 7 bases match TRBD1. This CDR3 region has 16 residues. Trimming removed 2 bases from V and 7 bases from J; junction bases left unmatched: 12. Per the germline V gene, CDR1 is SGHRS and CDR2 is YFSETQ. The CDR3 DNA follows: TGCGCCAGCAGCTTAGGACCGAGACAGGGAAAGAATGAGCAGTTCTTC. Amino acids: CASSLGPRQGKNEQFF. The full variable domain, with the rest looked up from reference TRBV5-1 and TRBJ2-1, is KAGVTQTPRYLIKTRGQQVTLSCSPISGHRSVSWYQQTPGQGLQFLFEYFSETQRNKGNFPGRFSGRQFSNSRSEMNVSTLELGDSALYLCASSLGPRQGKNEQFFGPGTRLTVL.

The chain links TRBV2 to TRBJ2-5; D might be TRBD1 (7 bases). The CDR3 has 15 amino acids. Per germline, CDR1 SNHLY and CDR2 FYNNEI. V was clipped by 6 bases and J by 4 bases, with 18 bases between them. CDR3: CASSLGDSGLETQYF. CDR3 in DNA: TGTGCCAGCAGCCTAGGGGACAGCGGGCTAGAGACCCAGTACTTC.

The genes are TRBV27 and TRBJ2-7, with a possible D match to TRBD1 (5 bases). CDR1 is MNHEY and CDR2 is SMNVEV in the germline V gene (reference sequence). CDR3 length equals 13 residues. The ends were cut back, 4 bases at V and 4 bases at J, with 11 bases in the middle. CDR3 sequence: CASSSWGPYEQYF. In nucleotides, the CDR3 is TGTGCCAGCAGTTCCTGGGGCCCTTACGAGCAGTACTTC.

In this sample, this clone turned up a few times. The chain recombines TRBV28 with TRBJ2-7; TRBD2 might be the D (5 bases). CDR1 and CDR2 from the germline V gene are MDHEN and SYDVKM. Trimming took off 2 bases at V and 0 bases at J, with 23 bases between the two ends. The CDR3 totals 19 residues. CDR3 sequence (DNA): TGTGCCAGCAGTTTAGCTGCTACCGGAGGCATCCAGCCCTCCTACGAGCAGTACTTC. This codes for CASSLAATGGIQPSYEQYF.

The chain employs TRBV5-1 and TRBJ2-2; 12 nucleotides match TRBD2. The germline gives CDR1 SGHRS, CDR2 YFSETQ. The CDR3 runs to 16 residues. After removal of 0 bases from V and 4 bases from J, the junction contained 1 base not matched to a gene. The CDR3 here is CASSLAGLAGTGELFF. The CDR3 DNA reads as TGCGCCAGCAGCTTGGCGGGACTAGCGGGCACCGGGGAGCTGTTTTTT.

V gene TRBV23-1 combines with J gene TRBJ2-3; TRBD2 agrees at 10 bases. TRBV23-1 has ORF status, its function being uncertain. V gave up 0 bases and J gave up 3 bases; unmatched junction bases: 9. The CDR3 has 18 amino acids. CDR3 protein: CASSQSPLLAGPTDTQYF. DNA of the CDR3: TGCGCCAGCAGTCAATCCCCACTACTAGCGGGGCCAACAGATACGCAGTATTTT.

The rearrangement joins TRBV10-3 to TRBJ1-2; no definite D call. CDR1 ENHRY and CDR2 SYGVKD come from the germline V gene. The CDR3 sequence is 13 residues long. The V end was cut by 4 bases, the J end by 5 bases, with 11 bases between. In DNA, the CDR3 is TGTGCCATCAGTGTAAAAAGAGAGTATGGCTACACCTTC. It encodes CAISVKREYGYTF.

This chain links TRBV28 with TRBJ1-5; a weak D match, TRBD1 (5 bases). This CDR3 contains 16 residues. Germline assignment: CDR1 MDHEN and CDR2 SYDVKM. V lost 7 bases to trimming and J lost 2 bases, with 18 bases between them. For the CDR3, the DNA is TGTGCCAGCATCGAAAGGCTAGGGGTAGGCAATCAGCCCCAGCATTTT. This sequence encodes CASIERLGVGNQPQHF.

This clone is a singleton in its sample. This chain uses TRBV28 with TRBJ2-1; D perhaps matches TRBD1 (6 bases). CDR1 and CDR2 from the germline V gene are MDHEN and SYDVKM. V lost 2 bases to trimming and J lost 0 bases, with 11 bases between them. The CDR3 runs to 16 residues. The CDR3, as DNA: TGTGCCAGCAGTTTAGTCGGACAGAGCTCCTACAATGAGCAGTTCTTC. Its translation is CASSLVGQSSYNEQFF. Full variable domain (missing parts from reference TRBV28 and TRBJ2-1): DVKVTQSSRYLVKRTGEKVFLECVQDMDHENMFWYRQDPGLGLRLIYFSYDVKMKEKGDIPEGYSVSREKKERFSLILESASTNQTSMYLCASSLVGQSSYNEQFFGPGTRLTVL.

CDR3 protein: CAITSAGGTDTQYF. CDR3 DNA: TGTGCCATCACCTCAGCGGGGGGGACAGATACGCAGTATTTT. The chain carries TRBV10-3 and TRBJ2-3; 10 bases map to TRBD2. Trimming removed 7 bases from V and 3 bases from J; junction bases left unmatched: 4. There are 14 residues in the CDR3. Germline CDR1 reads ENHRY; CDR2 reads SYGVKD.

The genes are TRBV4-1 and TRBJ2-7; D is undetermined. Trimming shortened V by 4 bases and J by 4 bases, and 14 bases separated the two germline ends. The germline V gene encodes CDR1 MGHRA and CDR2 YSYEKL. This CDR3 spans 14 amino acids. The CDR3 here is CASSRPEAIYEQYF. The CDR3 DNA reads as TGCGCCAGCAGCCGCCCCGAGGCCATTTACGAGCAGTACTTC.

The rearrangement joins TRBV29-1 to TRBJ2-7, with TRBD2 matching 9 bases. V gave up 2 bases and J gave up 2 bases; unmatched junction bases: 13. Per the germline V gene, CDR1 is SQVTM and CDR2 is ANQGSEA. CDR3 size: 17 residues. The CDR3 region is CSVEKWGAAGGPYEQYF. DNA of the CDR3: TGCAGCGTTGAAAAATGGGGGGCGGCGGGGGGGCCCTACGAGCAGTACTTC.

V and J are TRBV5-1 and TRBJ2-1, with 10 bases matching TRBD2. Trimming removed 0 bases from V and 5 bases from J; junction bases left unmatched: 5. The CDR3 covers 16 residues. Germline V gene lookup returns CDR1 SGHRS and CDR2 YFSETQ. CDR3 sequence: CASSLGSSGGHNEQFF. The CDR3 DNA is TGCGCCAGCAGCTTGGGCTCTAGCGGGGGCCACAATGAGCAGTTCTTC.

This chain joins TRBV15 and TRBJ2-1; the D gene is possibly TRBD2 (6 bases). The CDR3 spans 16 residues. Germline CDR1 LNHNV, CDR2 YYDKDF (reference sequence). Trimming removed 0 bases at V and 5 bases at J, with 14 bases between. Here the CDR3 reads CATSRDRGGENNEQFF. In DNA, the CDR3 is TGTGCCACCAGCAGAGATCGTGGAGGGGAAAACAATGAGCAGTTCTTC.

The CDR3 bases are TGCAGCGTTGTCGGAAAAGTGGTAGGGGGTATCACTGAAGCTTTCTTT. Its protein is CSVVGKVVGGITEAFF. The gene calls are TRBV29-1 and TRBJ1-1, with D possibly TRBD1 on 6 matching bases. Germline V gene sequence: CDR1 SQVTM, CDR2 ANQGSEA. Trimming took 4 bases from V and 4 from J, leaving 22 bases between them. The CDR3 extends over 16 amino acids. Full variable domain (outside the CDR3, taken from reference TRBV29-1 and TRBJ1-1): SAVISQKPSRDICQRGTSLTIQCQVDSQVTMMFWYRQQPGQSLTLIATANQGSEATYESGFVIDKFPISRPNLTFSTLTVSNMSPEDSSIYLCSVVGKVVGGITEAFFGQGTRLTVV.

This clone was seen only a few times. The chain has TRBV11-2 and TRBJ1-1, with 9 bases aligning to TRBD1. With 5 bases clipped from V and 5 bases from J, the junction kept 3 bases outside the gene matches. CDR3 length: 13 residues. Germline V gene data show CDR1 as SGHAT and CDR2 as FQNNGV. The CDR3 loop is CASSMGQGTEAFF. DNA of the CDR3: TGTGCCAGCAGCATGGGACAGGGAACTGAAGCTTTCTTT.

This clone was recorded once. The chain employs TRBV11-3 and TRBJ2-3, with TRBD1 identical over 8 bases. V shed 1 base, J shed 7 bases, and the junction held 4 bases outside the gene matches. Germline loops: CDR1 SGHNT, CDR2 YENEEA. The CDR3 extends over 14 amino acids. CDR3 DNA: TGTGCCAGCAGCTTAGGGGGGACAGGCAATACGCAGTATTTT. Protein product: CASSLGGTGNTQYF.

This clone has only a few counts. This CDR3 fails to terminate in the conserved phenylalanine or tryptophan, so it likely reflects a read error. Because the CDR3's place on the DNA is in doubt, the DNA is left out and the CDR3 is given as listed by TCRdb. The CDR3 region is CASSLGAANEALV. The rearrangement links TRBV27 to TRBJ1-1; TRBD1 is taken as the D call from the table, unchecked against the DNA. The germline gives CDR1 MNHEY, CDR2 SMNVEV (reference sequence). The CDR3 has 13 residues if both end residues are counted.

This chain connects TRBV19 to TRBJ1-2; D perhaps matches TRBD1 (6 bases). The CDR3 extends over 19 amino acids. Germline CDR1 and CDR2: LNHDA and SQIVND (reference sequence). Trimming took 5 bases from V and 0 from J, leaving 25 bases between them. The CDR3 DNA follows: TGTGCCAGTAGTGAGGGCAGGGGAAAAACGAGCAAAGCTAACTATGGCTACACCTTC. Its protein is CASSEGRGKTSKANYGYTF.

The chain has TRBV5-1 and TRBJ1-1, with D perhaps TRBD1 (5 bases). The germline CDR1 and CDR2 sequences are SGHRS and YFSETQ. CDR3 length: 15 residues. V lost 4 bases and J 1 base, leaving 14 bases between the germline ends. The CDR3 loop reads CASSMTATKNTEAFF. The CDR3 DNA reads TGCGCCAGCAGCATGACAGCGACGAAGAACACTGAAGCTTTCTTT. Together with reference TRBV5-1 and TRBJ1-1, the CDR3 gives the full variable domain: KAGVTQTPRYLIKTRGQQVTLSCSPISGHRSVSWYQQTPGQGLQFLFEYFSETQRNKGNFPGRFSGRQFSNSRSEMNVSTLELGDSALYLCASSMTATKNTEAFFGQGTRLTVV.

This sequence joins TRBV5-4 and TRBJ2-2, with TRBD2 matching over 16 bases. The CDR3 extends over 19 amino acids. Losses at the gene ends were 5 bases for V and 3 bases for J; bases not matched to a gene: 10. Looked up from germline, CDR1 is SGHNT and CDR2 is YYREEE (reference sequence). DNA of the CDR3: TGTGCCAGCAGTCCCCCGGGACTAGCGGGGGGGCGGGACACCGGGGAGCTGTTTTTT. Translating it yields CASSPPGLAGGRDTGELFF.